This T cell receptor (beta chain) was found in a study of T cells in tumors after PD-1 blockade. Across the whole study: A subset received ongoing vismodegib 150 mg daily alongside anti-PD-1 therapy.

From germline, CDR1 is SGDLS and CDR2 YYNGEE. V dropped 7 bases and J dropped 2 bases, with 15 bases sitting between them. The CDR3 totals 15 residues. The data were produced by immunoSEQ multiplex PCR, yet TCRdb's version contains in-frame clones alone and is incomplete. Among about 33,000 clones listed, just under 80% were seen once. Template: tumor biopsy or peripheral blood genomic DNA, about 600-6,004 ng per sample. By proportion, this clone is medium-sized. What it binds is not known. Points from the study as a whole: Approximately 43% of tumor TCR clonotypes were also found in blood.

The TCR was taken from a human donor with basal cell carcinoma. Sequencing was performed on PBMCs, taken before anti-PD-1 treatment. This chain links TRBV9 with TRBJ2-2; D may correspond to TRBD1 or TRBD2 (7 bases each). This CDR3 reads CASQGGTTNTGELFF. Written as DNA, the CDR3 is TGTGCCAGCCAGGGGGGGACAACCAACACCGGGGAGCTGTTTTTT. Full variable domain (rest looked up from reference TRBV9 and TRBJ2-2): DSGVTQTPKHLITATGQRVTLRCSPRSGDLSVYWYQQSLDQGLQFLIQYYNGEERAKGNILERFSAQQFPDLHSELNLSSLELGDSALYFCASQGGTTNTGELFFGEGSRLTVL.